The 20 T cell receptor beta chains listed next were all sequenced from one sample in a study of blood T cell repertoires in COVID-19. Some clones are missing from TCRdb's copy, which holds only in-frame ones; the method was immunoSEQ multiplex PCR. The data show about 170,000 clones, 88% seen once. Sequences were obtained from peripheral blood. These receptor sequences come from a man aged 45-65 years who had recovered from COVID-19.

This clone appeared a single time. DNA for the CDR3: TGTGCCAGTACCGGGACAGGAAACTATGGCTACACCTTC. As protein: CASTGTGNYGYTF. The rearrangement links TRBV19 to TRBJ1-2, with 8 nucleotides matching TRBD1. Germline V lookup: CDR1 LNHDA, CDR2 SQIVND (reference sequence). This CDR3 is 13 amino acids long. V lost 7 bases and J lost 2; bases outside the gene matches: 3.

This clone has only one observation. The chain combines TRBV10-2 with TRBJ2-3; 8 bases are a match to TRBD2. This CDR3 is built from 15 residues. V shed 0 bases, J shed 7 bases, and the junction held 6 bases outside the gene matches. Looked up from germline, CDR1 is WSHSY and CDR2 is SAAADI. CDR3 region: CASSESVGGAYTQYF. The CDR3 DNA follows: TGCGCCAGCAGTGAGTCGGTCGGGGGGGCGTATACGCAGTATTTT.

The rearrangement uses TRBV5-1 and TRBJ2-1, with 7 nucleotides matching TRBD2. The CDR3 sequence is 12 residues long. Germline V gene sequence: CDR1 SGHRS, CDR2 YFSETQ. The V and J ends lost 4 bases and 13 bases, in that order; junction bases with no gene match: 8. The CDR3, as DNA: TGCGCCAGCAGCGTTAGCGGGCCTGAACAGTTCTTC. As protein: CASSVSGPEQFF.

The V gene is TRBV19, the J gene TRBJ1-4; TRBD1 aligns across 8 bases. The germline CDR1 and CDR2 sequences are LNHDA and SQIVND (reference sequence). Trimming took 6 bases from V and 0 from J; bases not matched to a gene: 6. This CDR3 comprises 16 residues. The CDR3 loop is CASSPDRAATNEKLFF. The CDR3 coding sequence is TGTGCCAGTAGCCCGGACAGGGCCGCAACTAATGAAAAACTGTTTTTT.

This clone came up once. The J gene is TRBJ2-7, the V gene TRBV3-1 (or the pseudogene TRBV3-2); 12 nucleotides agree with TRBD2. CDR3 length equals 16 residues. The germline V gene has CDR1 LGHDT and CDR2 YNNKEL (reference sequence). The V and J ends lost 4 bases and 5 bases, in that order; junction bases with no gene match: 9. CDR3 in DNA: TGTGCCAGCAGCCGAGAACTAGCGGGAGGATCCCACGAGCAGTACTTC. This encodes CASSRELAGGSHEQYF.

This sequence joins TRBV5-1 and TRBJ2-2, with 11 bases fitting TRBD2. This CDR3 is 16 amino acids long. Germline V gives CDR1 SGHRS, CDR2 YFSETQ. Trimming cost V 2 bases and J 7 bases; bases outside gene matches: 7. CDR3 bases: TGCGCCAGCAGCTTTGTGACTAGCGGGATAGGCGGGGAGCTGTTTTTT. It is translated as CASSFVTSGIGGELFF.

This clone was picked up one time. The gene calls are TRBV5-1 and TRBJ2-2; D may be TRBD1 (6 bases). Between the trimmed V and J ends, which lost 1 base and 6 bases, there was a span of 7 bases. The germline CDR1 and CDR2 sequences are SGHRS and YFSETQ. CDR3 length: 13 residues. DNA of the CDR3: TGCGCCAGCAGCTTGACAGGGTCCGGGGAGCTGTTTTTT. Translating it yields CASSLTGSGELFF. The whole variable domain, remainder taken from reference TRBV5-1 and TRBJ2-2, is KAGVTQTPRYLIKTRGQQVTLSCSPISGHRSVSWYQQTPGQGLQFLFEYFSETQRNKGNFPGRFSGRQFSNSRSEMNVSTLELGDSALYLCASSLTGSGELFFGEGSRLTVL.

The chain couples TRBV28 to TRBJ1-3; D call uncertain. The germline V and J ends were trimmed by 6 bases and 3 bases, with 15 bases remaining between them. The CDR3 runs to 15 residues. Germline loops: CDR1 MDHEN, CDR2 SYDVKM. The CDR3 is CASSLSGVGGNTIYF. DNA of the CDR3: TGTGCCAGCAGCTTAAGCGGGGTGGGTGGAAACACCATATATTTT.

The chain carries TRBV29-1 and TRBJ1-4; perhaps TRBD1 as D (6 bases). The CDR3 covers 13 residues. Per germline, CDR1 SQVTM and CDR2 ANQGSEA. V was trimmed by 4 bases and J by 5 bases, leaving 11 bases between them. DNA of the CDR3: TGCAGCGTTGCAGGGGCTGTGAATGAAAAACTGTTTTTT. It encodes CSVAGAVNEKLFF.

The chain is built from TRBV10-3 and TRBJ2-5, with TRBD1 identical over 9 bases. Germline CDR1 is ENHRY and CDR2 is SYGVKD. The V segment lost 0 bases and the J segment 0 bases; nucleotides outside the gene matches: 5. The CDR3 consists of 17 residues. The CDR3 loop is CAISESKTGGYQETQYF. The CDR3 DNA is TGTGCCATCAGTGAGTCGAAAACAGGGGGCTACCAAGAGACCCAGTACTTC.

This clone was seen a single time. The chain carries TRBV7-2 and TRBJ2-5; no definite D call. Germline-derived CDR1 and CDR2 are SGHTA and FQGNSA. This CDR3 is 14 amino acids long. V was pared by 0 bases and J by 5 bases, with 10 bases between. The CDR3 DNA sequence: TGTGCCAGCAGCTTAGCTTTGAGGTTGGAGACCCAGTACTTC. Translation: CASSLALRLETQYF.

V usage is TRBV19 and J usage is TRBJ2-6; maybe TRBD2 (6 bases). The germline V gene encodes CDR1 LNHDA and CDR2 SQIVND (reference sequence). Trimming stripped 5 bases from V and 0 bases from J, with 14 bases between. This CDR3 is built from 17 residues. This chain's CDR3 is CASSLAGLSSGANVLTF. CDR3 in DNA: TGTGCCAGTAGTTTGGCGGGACTGAGCTCTGGGGCCAACGTCCTGACTTTC.

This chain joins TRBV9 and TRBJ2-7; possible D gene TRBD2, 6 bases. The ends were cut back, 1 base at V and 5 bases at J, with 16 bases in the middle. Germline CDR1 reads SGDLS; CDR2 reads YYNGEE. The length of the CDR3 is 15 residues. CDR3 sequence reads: CASSVRGQGGDEQYF. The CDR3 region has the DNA TGTGCCAGCAGCGTAAGAGGGCAGGGAGGCGACGAGCAGTACTTC.

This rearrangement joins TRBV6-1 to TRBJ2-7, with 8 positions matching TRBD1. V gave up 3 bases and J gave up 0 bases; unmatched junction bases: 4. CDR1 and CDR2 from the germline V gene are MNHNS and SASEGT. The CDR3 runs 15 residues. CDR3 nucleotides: TGTGCCAGCAGTGAGGCGACAGGGGTCTCCTACGAGCAGTACTTC. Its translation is CASSEATGVSYEQYF.

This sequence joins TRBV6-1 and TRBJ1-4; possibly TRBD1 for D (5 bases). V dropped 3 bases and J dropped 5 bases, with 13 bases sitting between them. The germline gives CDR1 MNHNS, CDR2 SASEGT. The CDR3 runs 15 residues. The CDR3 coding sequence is TGTGCCAGCAGTGAGAGACAGAACTTAAATGAAAAACTGTTTTTT. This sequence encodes CASSERQNLNEKLFF.

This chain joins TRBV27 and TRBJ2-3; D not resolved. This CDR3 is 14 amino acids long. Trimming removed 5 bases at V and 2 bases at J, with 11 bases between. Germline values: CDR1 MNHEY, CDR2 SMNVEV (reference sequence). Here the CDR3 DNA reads TGTGCCAGCAGTAGGAGACCAAACACAGATACGCAGTATTTT. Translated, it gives CASSRRPNTDTQYF.

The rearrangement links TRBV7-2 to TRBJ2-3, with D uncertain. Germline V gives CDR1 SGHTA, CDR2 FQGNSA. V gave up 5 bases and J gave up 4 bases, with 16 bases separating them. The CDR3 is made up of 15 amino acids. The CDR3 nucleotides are TGTGCCAGCAGCCCCTGGGTAATCCGGGCAGATACGCAGTATTTT. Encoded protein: CASSPWVIRADTQYF.

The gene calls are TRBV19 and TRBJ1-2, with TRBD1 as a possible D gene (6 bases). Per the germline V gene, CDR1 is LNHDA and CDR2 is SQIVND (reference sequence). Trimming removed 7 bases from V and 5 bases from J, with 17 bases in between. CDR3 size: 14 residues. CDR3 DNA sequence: TGTGCCAGTACCAAGGACAGCCTAGGGTATGGCTACACCTTC. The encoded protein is CASTKDSLGYGYTF.

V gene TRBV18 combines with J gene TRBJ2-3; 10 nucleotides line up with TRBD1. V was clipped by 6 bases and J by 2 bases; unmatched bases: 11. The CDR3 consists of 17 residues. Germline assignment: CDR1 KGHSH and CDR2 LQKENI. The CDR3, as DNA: TGTGCCAGCTCCCCTTTGGGACAGGGGCTCCCCACAGATACGCAGTATTTT. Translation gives CASSPLGQGLPTDTQYF. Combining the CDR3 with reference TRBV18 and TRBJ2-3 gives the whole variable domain NAGVMQNPRHLVRRRGQEARLRCSPMKGHSHVYWYRQLPEEGLKFMVYLQKENIIDESGMPKERFSAEFPKEGPSILRIQQVVRGDSAAYFCASSPLGQGLPTDTQYFGPGTRLTVL.

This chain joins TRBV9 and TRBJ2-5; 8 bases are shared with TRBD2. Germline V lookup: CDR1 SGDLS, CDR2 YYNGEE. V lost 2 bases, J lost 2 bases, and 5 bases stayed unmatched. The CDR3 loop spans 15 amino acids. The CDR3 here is CASSVTSGQQETQYF. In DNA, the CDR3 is TGTGCCAGCAGCGTCACTAGCGGCCAGCAAGAGACCCAGTACTTC.